The 7 T cell receptor beta chains given below trace back to one sample, sequenced in a study of cytomegalovirus exposure and HLA in healthy donors. The PCR ran on 60 Vbeta and 13 Jbeta primers. Method: immunoSEQ multiplex PCR; TCRdb's copy keeps in-frame clones and lacks some. The sample shows approximately 170,000 clones, approximately 77% of them seen only once. The sequenced sample consisted of PBMCs. These receptors came from a male donor in good health and CMV-seropositive.

The V and J genes are TRBV30 and TRBJ2-7, with 7 nucleotides matching TRBD1. V lost 1 base, J lost 12 bases, and 12 bases stayed unmatched. Germline V lookup: CDR1 GTSNPN, CDR2 SVGIG (reference sequence). CDR3 length: 13 amino acids. The CDR3 reads CAWSGGQWSPAYF. For the CDR3, the DNA is TGTGCCTGGAGTGGGGGACAGTGGAGCCCCGCGTACTTC. Filled out from reference TRBV30 and TRBJ2-7, the complete variable domain reads SQTIHQWPATLVQPVGSPLSLECTVEGTSNPNLYWYRQAAGRGLQLLFYSVGIGQISSEVPQNLSASRPQDRQFILSSKKLLLSDSGFYLCAWSGGQWSPAYFGPGTRLTVT.

In this sample, this clone turned up once. CDR3 in amino acids: CASSYPAQRQGQGACCNEQFF. The CDR3 DNA follows: TGTGCCAGCAGTTACCCTGCCCAACGACAAGGACAGGGGGCGTGCTGTAATGAGCAGTTCTTC. V is TRBV6-7 and J is TRBJ2-1, with 11 nucleotides matching TRBD1. TRBV6-7 is an open reading frame whose function is uncertain. The junction had 22 bases not matched to a gene; V was cut back by 2 bases and J by 7 bases. The CDR3 extends over 21 amino acids.

The genes are TRBV4-2 and TRBJ2-3; 7 bases match TRBD2. Losses at the gene ends were 0 bases for V and 0 bases for J; bases not matched to a gene: 3. Germline CDR1 reads LGHNA; CDR2 reads YNFKEQ. There are 16 residues in the CDR3. CDR3 loop: CASSQERGISTDTQYF. The CDR3 region has the DNA TGTGCCAGCAGCCAAGAGCGGGGGATAAGCACAGATACGCAGTATTTT.

V gene TRBV11-2 combines with J gene TRBJ1-6, with D perhaps TRBD1 (6 bases). CDR1 is SGHAT and CDR2 is FQNNGV in the germline V gene. The ends were cut back, 5 bases at V and 14 bases at J, with 16 bases in the middle. CDR3 length: 13 residues. The CDR3 region has the DNA TGTGCCAGCAGCCAATGGACAGTCGAGGCCCTCCACTTT. The encoded protein is CASSQWTVEALHF. Looking up the rest from reference TRBV11-2 and TRBJ1-6 gives the full variable domain: EAGVAQSPRYKIIEKRQSVAFWCNPISGHATLYWYQQILGQGPKLLIQFQNNGVVDDSQLPKDRFSAERLKGVDSTLKIQPAKLEDSAVYLCASSQWTVEALHFGNGTRLTVT.

This clone was found a few times. The chain combines TRBV6-5 with TRBJ2-7; possibly TRBD1 for D (5 bases). The germline V gene has CDR1 MNHEY and CDR2 SVGAGI. The CDR3 has 14 residues. V shed 0 bases and J shed 7 bases, with 13 bases lying between them. The CDR3 nucleotides are TGTGCCAGCAGTTACTCGATTCTCAAGGGGGAGCAGTACTTC. Translating gives CASSYSILKGEQYF.

This clone has only one observation. As DNA, the CDR3 is TGCAGCGTTGATGTGACGGAGGGATATGGCTACACCTTC. Its protein is CSVDVTEGYGYTF. The chain combines TRBV29-1 with TRBJ1-2, with unresolved D. The V gene's germline CDR1 is SQVTM and CDR2 ANQGSEA. The CDR3 is 13 residues long. V lost 3 bases to trimming and J lost 5 bases, with 13 bases between them.

There are many counts of this clone. The V gene is TRBV5-4, the J gene TRBJ2-7; D possibly corresponds to TRBD2 (6 bases). CDR3 size: 14 residues. Trimming cost V 0 bases and J 3 bases, with 10 bases left between them. CDR1 and CDR2 (germline): SGHNT, YYREEE (reference sequence). As DNA, the CDR3 is TGTGCCAGCAGCTTGGGGGGGGACCGCTACGAGCAGTACTTC. Its translation: CASSLGGDRYEQYF. The full variable domain, rest sourced from reference TRBV5-4 and TRBJ2-7, is ETGVTQSPTHLIKTRGQQVTLRCSSQSGHNTVSWYQQALGQGPQFIFQYYREEENGRGNFPPRFSGLQFPNYSSELNVNALELDDSALYLCASSLGGDRYEQYFGPGTRLTVT.